The subject of this entry is one T cell receptor (beta chain). Which antigen it targets is not known. Qualities for individual bases were not recorded, and no much larger clone is one base off. To be included, a participant needed at least one PBMC sample from before ART initiation plus at least two post-ART samples. Treatment was received in the United States of America by all participants with HIV. Before DNA extraction, cryopreserved samples of 1-10 million PBMC were thawed and then washed. At the time of the earliest PBMC sample, participants with HIV were aged between roughly 20 and 54 years. Each participant contributed PBMC samples from 1-4 timepoints before ART initiation and 2-8 timepoints after ART initiation, with a median of 7 samples. For every participant, serial HIV viral load, CD4+ T-cell count, ART history and demographic data were obtained. Genomic DNA was extracted from unsorted PBMC with a Qiagen kit on a QIAcube, processed in batches of 12 samples.

The data were obtained in a study of long-term antiretroviral therapy in people with HIV (dated by TCRdb to between 2021 and 2023). Broadly, across the study: The earliest samples were collected roughly a decade before the 2015 WHO recommendation for immediate ART, at a time when ART was usually postponed until CD4 counts fell. Test extractions of a monoclonal T-cell line alongside approximately 36 polyclonal samples showed no cross-contamination during QIAcube processing. The cohort contributed about 200 cryopreserved PBMC samples from fewer than 35 adults with confirmed HIV infection, collected serially over a mean of 6 years (range 1-12). Of the roughly 30 participants with HIV, more than 10 were female. Whether ART initiation and durable HIV suppression were associated with changes in peripheral blood TRB repertoire composition and diversity was tested in a retrospective serial study. Study-level results and caveats: Starting ART was linked to a significant rise in TRB diversity, yet even with long-term ART the diversity remained significantly lower than in transplant donor controls. Expanded TRB clones identified before ART initiation dominated the repertoire at all time points, although this dominance fluctuated and declined in many PLHIV after ART. Inferences about post-ART repertoire changes are limited because no data were available on ART adherence, viral resistance or therapy changes. The samples span the years 2004 to 2017, and the ART regimens used at that time may not be as effective as current regimens. Because PBMC availability was limited, only the TCR beta chain was sequenced, with no alpha chain pairing. Because pre-ART samples had limited cell numbers, profiling was done on unsorted PBMC rather than on sorted CD4+ and CD8+ T cells. Narrower CDR3 length ranges were observed in HIV repertoires than in controls, and an antigen-experienced repertoire with only a slight naive shift after ART was suggested by the network structure.

The CDR3 starts with the cysteine, ends with the phenylalanine, and has 14 residues. Of all the DNA, just the CDR3 is kept, 42 bases in frame from base 1. V is cut by 0 bases and J by 2 bases, and the space between the germline ends is 7 bases. CDR1 LGHNA and CDR2 YSLEER were looked up in the germline V gene. The immunoSEQ hsTCRB v3.0 assay was used at survey level resolution to sequence the TRB variable region. A depth of roughly 35,000-55,000 T-cell genomes per sample was targeted for TRB sequencing. An Illumina MiSeq with a v3 150-cycle kit was used to sequence the pooled TRB libraries. As for the authors' bioinformatics: Analysis of repertoires was carried out in R inside a reproducible Nextflow workflow spanning QC, data transformation and analysis. LymphoSeq2, an R package for exploring AIRR-Seq data, was used to implement the custom analyses. After excluding a handful of samples that yielded fewer than 5000 total TRB sequences, some 180 HIV repertoires remained for analysis. Among the approximately 190 HIV repertoires that were kept, some 61 were collected before ART initiation and over 120 were collected after ART initiation. Repertoires were downsampled to 5000 TRB nucleotide sequences, and summary statistics were averaged over 100 downsampling iterations. The analysis kept only TRB sequences whose CDR3 regions were at least seven amino acids long. Two measures captured diversity: a Shannon entropy-derived clonality score and the Gini coefficient. Repertoire networks linked the top 5000 CDR3 amino acid sequences whenever two sequences differed by an edit distance of one. For TRB CDR3 amino acid sequences, antigen specificity groups and MHC restriction were predicted with GLIPH2. To flag known associations with CMV, EBV, HIV or tissue antigens, CDR3 amino acid sequences were compared against VDJdb and McPAS-TCR. Pre-ART, post-ART and control groups were compared with Wilcoxon signed-rank tests and Holm-Bonferroni correction. TCRdb provides this immuneACCESS table in a form limited to in-frame rearrangements. Some clones are lacking; in checked studies, under half of them reflect an unresolved V gene, and why the rest are absent is not known. From that table come the V and J calls and clone size; the DNA was used to work out D and trimming. The sample table records roughly 18,000 clones; roughly 91% of these occur just once. The ten largest clones take up about 9.6% of the sample.

The material was unsorted PBMCs, obtained 3 years after starting antiretroviral therapy. The sequence derives from a man aged 45 to 65 with HIV. This chain is built from TRBV4-3 and TRBJ1-2; possibly the D gene is TRBD1, per 5 matching bases. The DNA sequence is as follows: TGCGCCAGCAGCCAAGAATCAGGGAACTATGGCTACACCTTC. Its protein product is CASSQESGNYGYTF.